This T cell receptor (beta chain) was sequenced for a study of blood T cell repertoires in COVID-19. The CDR3 loop spans 15 amino acids. The germline gives CDR1 SEHNR, CDR2 FQNEAQ (reference sequence). The V end was cut by 1 base, the J end by 0 bases, with 8 bases between. TCRdb's table, derived via immunoSEQ multiplex PCR, lists solely in-frame clones and lacks some. The sample carries fewer than 200,000 clones, about 84% recorded once. The study recruited people aged about 18 to 90 years across around 23 US areas. This chain uses TRBV7-9 with TRBJ2-3; D gene uncertain. Sequenced input: PBMCs or T cells enriched from blood (not recorded which). This clonotype originated in a man aged 45-65 years who had recovered from COVID-19. The CDR3 protein is CASSLDLTSTDTQYF. The CDR3 DNA follows: TGTGCCAGCAGCTTAGACTTAACTAGCACAGATACGCAGTATTTT. The full variable domain, in which reference TRBV7-9 and TRBJ2-3 provide the parts outside the CDR3, is DTGVSQNPRHKITKRGQNVTFRCDPISEHNRLYWYRQTLGQGPEFLTYFQNEAQLEKSRLLSDRFSAERPKGSFSTLEIQRTEQGDSAMYLCASSLDLTSTDTQYFGPGTRLTVL.